A single sample gave rise to the 30 T cell receptor beta chains below, sequenced in a study of shared clonotypes between healthy human individuals. Measured with immunoSEQ multiplex PCR; TCRdb has only the in-frame clones, and not every one. Seen here are over 400,000 clones, 78% observed once, and the top ten hold more than 10%. The sequenced material came from PBMCs. Receptor source: a woman in her thirties or forties in good health. Some clones in this sample may be carry-over from other donors' samples.

The chain uses TRBV30 and TRBJ2-5; D is perhaps TRBD1 (5 bases). The last part of the DNA fits TRBJ2-7 better; the J call may be wrong. The CDR3 runs 15 residues. In germline, CDR1 is GTSNPN, CDR2 SVGIG (reference sequence). This CDR3 is CAWSRLRVGPYEQYF. The CDR3 DNA reads as TGTGCCTGGAGCCGCCTCAGGGTAGGACCCTACGAGCAGTACTTC.

This clone is a singleton in its sample. Different DNA sequences within this sample yield the same CDR3. V usage is TRBV5-1 and J usage is TRBJ2-7, with 10 bases fitting TRBD1. The CDR3 loop spans 15 amino acids. Trimming at V came to 1 base and at J to 2 bases, leaving 3 bases not matched to a gene. Germline values: CDR1 SGHRS, CDR2 YFSETQ. The CDR3 sequence: CASSLPGQGTYEQYF. The CDR3 DNA sequence: TGCGCCAGCAGCTTGCCGGGACAGGGGACCTACGAGCAGTACTTC.

The chain is built from TRBV11-2 and TRBJ2-1, with TRBD1 matching 7 bases. Germline V gene sequence: CDR1 SGHAT, CDR2 FQNNGV. The CDR3 has 14 amino acids. J was trimmed by 6 bases and V by 1 base; bases with no gene match: 3. In nucleotides, the CDR3 is TGTGCCAGCAGCTTAGGAGGGGGCGGCAATGAGCAGTTCTTC. Its translation is CASSLGGGGNEQFF.

This chain joins TRBV9 and TRBJ2-7; the match to TRBD2 covers 7 bases. Trimming at V came to 0 bases and at J to 3 bases, leaving 6 bases not matched to a gene. The CDR3 length is 15 residues. The germline V gene encodes CDR1 SGDLS and CDR2 YYNGEE. This chain's CDR3 is CASSVAGGHRYEQYF. As DNA, the CDR3 is TGTGCCAGCAGCGTAGCGGGAGGCCACCGCTACGAGCAGTACTTC.

The chain employs TRBV7-2 and TRBJ2-3; D remains unclear. V was shortened by 0 bases and J by 6 bases, with 22 bases between the two germline ends. The CDR3 covers 18 residues. The germline V gene has CDR1 SGHTA and CDR2 FQGNSA. Here the CDR3 reads CASSLARFPGPKCDTQYF. The CDR3 nucleotides are TGTGCCAGCAGCTTAGCGCGGTTCCCCGGTCCCAAGTGTGATACGCAGTATTTT.

This clone was counted only a few times. V usage is TRBV4-1 and J usage is TRBJ2-2; D remains unclear. Germline lookup yields CDR1 MGHRA and CDR2 YSYEKL. Trimming pared 1 base from V and 5 bases from J, leaving 17 bases between. The CDR3 is 17 amino acids. In DNA form, the CDR3 reads TGCGCCAGCAGCCAAGTTGACCTTTTTTCGCGGACCGGGGAGCTGTTTTTT. Translating it yields CASSQVDLFSRTGELFF.

This sequence joins TRBV6-4 and TRBJ2-6; TRBD2 matches at 8 bases. Trimming cost V 4 bases and J 0 bases; bases outside gene matches: 2. The V gene's germline CDR1 is MRHNA and CDR2 SNTAGT. The CDR3 consists of 16 residues. The CDR3 spells CASSVTSGSGANVLTF. Here the CDR3 DNA reads TGTGCCAGCAGTGTTACTAGCGGCTCTGGGGCCAACGTCCTGACTTTC.

The rearrangement uses TRBV2 and TRBJ2-7; TRBD1 or TRBD2 may be the D gene (5 bases each). There are 14 residues in the CDR3. Trimming left V 3 bases short and J 2 bases short, with 11 bases between. Germline CDR1 and CDR2: SNHLY and FYNNEI. CDR3 sequence (DNA): TGTGCCAGCAGTGAGTCAGGGAGCCCCTACGAGCAGTACTTC. Its protein product is CASSESGSPYEQYF.

This CDR3 reads CASSPGNRDTGELFF. CDR3 nucleotides: TGTGCCAGCAGCCCCGGAAACAGGGACACCGGGGAGCTGTTTTTT. The J gene is TRBJ2-2, the V gene TRBV7-3; possibly TRBD1 for D (6 bases). V was cut by 5 bases and J by 3 bases, with 13 bases left in between. Germline lookup yields CDR1 SGHTA and CDR2 FQGTGA. The CDR3 has 15 amino acids.

A few counts support this clone. The rearrangement joins TRBV10-3 to TRBJ2-7; the D is unclear. Trimming took 7 bases from V and 0 from J, leaving 16 bases between them. Germline-derived CDR1 and CDR2 are ENHRY and SYGVKD. The CDR3 covers 15 residues. Here the CDR3 DNA reads TGTGCCATCACCTCCTCGGCCCGGAGCTCCTACGAGCAGTACTTC. Residues: CAITSSARSSYEQYF.

The V and J genes are TRBV5-4 and TRBJ2-5; 8 nucleotides match TRBD1. V shed 5 bases and J 5 bases; nucleotides not matched to a gene: 11. CDR1 and CDR2 (germline): SGHNT, YYREEE (reference sequence). The CDR3 loop spans 15 amino acids. CDR3 bases: TGTGCCAGCAGGTACAGGGGGGCGAGGGAGGAGACCCAGTACTTC. This gives the protein CASRYRGAREETQYF.

The gene calls are TRBV18 and TRBJ1-4; D may be TRBD1 (6 bases). With 6 bases removed from V and 4 bases from J, the gap between germline ends came to 18 bases. The germline V gene has CDR1 KGHSH and CDR2 LQKENI. The CDR3 extends over 16 amino acids. In DNA form, the CDR3 reads TGTGCCAGCTCCCCGGACAGCCCGGCGGGTAATGAAAAACTGTTTTTT. Translated: CASSPDSPAGNEKLFF.

The gene calls are TRBV6-1 and TRBJ2-5; D possibly corresponds to TRBD1 (6 bases). The CDR3 extends over 13 amino acids. CDR1 and CDR2 from the germline V gene are MNHNS and SASEGT. V lost 10 bases, J lost 3 bases, and 15 bases lay in between. CDR3 protein: CATRIGQKETQYF. For the CDR3, the DNA is TGTGCCACCAGGATTGGACAGAAAGAGACCCAGTACTTC.

The chain carries TRBV7-8 and TRBJ2-7; D possibly corresponds to TRBD1 (6 bases). The CDR3 sequence is 15 residues long. Germline loops: CDR1 SGHVS, CDR2 FQNEAQ. Trimming removed 2 bases from V and 6 bases from J, with 17 bases in between. CDR3: CASSLFRGSLAEQYF. The CDR3 nucleotides are TGTGCCAGCAGCTTATTCAGGGGCAGTTTGGCCGAGCAGTACTTC. The complete variable domain, with remaining parts taken from reference TRBV7-8 and TRBJ2-7, reads GAGVSQSPRYKVAKRGQDVALRCDPISGHVSLFWYQQALGQGPEFLTYFQNEAQLDKSGLPSDRFFAERPEGSVSTLKIQRTQQEDSAVYLCASSLFRGSLAEQYFGPGTRLTVT.

This clone was detected once. The chain couples TRBV18 to TRBJ1-5; 10 bases line up with TRBD1. Germline CDR1 is KGHSH and CDR2 is LQKENI. V lost 3 bases, J lost 5 bases, and 7 bases stayed unmatched. The length of the CDR3 is 16 residues. The CDR3 region has the DNA TGTGCCAGCTCACCCACGGACAGGGGGAAATATCAGCCCCAGCATTTT. It codes for CASSPTDRGKYQPQHF.

The chain is built from TRBV4-1 and TRBJ2-3, with 7 nucleotides matching TRBD2. CDR3 size: 16 residues. Unmatched junction bases numbered 8, after V lost 1 base and J lost 4 bases. Germline V gene sequence: CDR1 MGHRA, CDR2 YSYEKL. Here the CDR3 DNA reads TGCGCCAGCAGCCAAGTCGCGGGAGCTCCTGCAGATACGCAGTATTTT. Its protein product is CASSQVAGAPADTQYF.

The gene calls are TRBV7-2 and TRBJ2-1; the D gene is possibly TRBD2 (6 bases). Germline V CDR1 and CDR2: SGHTA, FQGNSA. This CDR3 is 15 amino acids long. V was pared by 4 bases and J by 5 bases, with 15 bases between. The CDR3 reads CASSSSGAGNNEQFF. As DNA, the CDR3 is TGTGCCAGCAGCTCGTCCGGGGCGGGAAACAATGAGCAGTTCTTC. Full variable domain (missing parts from reference TRBV7-2 and TRBJ2-1): GAGVSQSPSNKVTEKGKDVELRCDPISGHTALYWYRQSLGQGLEFLIYFQGNSAPDKSGLPSDRFSAERTGGSVSTLTIQRTQQEDSAVYLCASSSSGAGNNEQFFGPGTRLTVL.

A note on this clone: One base separates it from a far larger clone, so it is likely a read error. The chain recombines TRBV30 with TRBJ2-1, with D unclear. The CDR3 spans 12 residues. V lost 1 base to trimming and J lost 9 bases, with 10 bases between them. Per germline, CDR1 GTSNPN and CDR2 SVGIG (reference sequence). The CDR3 is CAWSGTSPEQFF. The CDR3 nucleotides read TGTGCCTGGAGTGGCACGAGCCCTGAGCAGTTCTTC. The full variable domain, rest sourced from reference TRBV30 and TRBJ2-1, is SQTIHQWPATLVQPVGSPLSLECTVEGTSNPNLYWYRQAAGRGLQLLFYSVGIGQISSEVPQNLSASRPQDRQFILSSKKLLLSDSGFYLCAWSGTSPEQFFGPGTRLTVL.

The V call is TRBV27, the J call TRBJ2-2; TRBD1 agrees at 8 bases. CDR3 length: 17 residues. V lost 4 bases and J lost 3; bases outside the gene matches: 10. Germline CDR1 and CDR2: MNHEY and SMNVEV (reference sequence). CDR3: CASSSSQGALDTGELFF. CDR3 DNA sequence: TGTGCCAGCAGTTCTAGCCAGGGGGCGTTGGACACCGGGGAGCTGTTTTTT.

The chain couples TRBV2 to TRBJ2-3; D perhaps matches TRBD2 (6 bases). This CDR3 has 15 residues. Germline-derived CDR1 and CDR2 are SNHLY and FYNNEI. The germline V and J ends were trimmed by 5 bases and 0 bases, with 12 bases remaining between them. Here the CDR3 DNA reads TGTGCCAGCAGTTGGGGGACTTCTAGCACAGATACGCAGTATTTT. It yields the protein CASSWGTSSTDTQYF. Using reference TRBV2 and TRBJ2-3 for the parts outside the CDR3, the full variable domain is EPEVTQTPSHQVTQMGQEVILRCVPISNHLYFYWYRQILGQKVEFLVSFYNNEISEKSEIFDDQFSVERPDGSNFTLKIRSTKLEDSAMYFCASSWGTSSTDTQYFGPGTRLTVL.

As concerns this clone: The likely explanation is a read error, given a far larger clone one base away. This chain uses TRBV4-2 with TRBJ2-7; D possibly uses TRBD1 or TRBD2 (5 bases each). V dropped 4 bases and J dropped 5 bases, with 21 bases sitting between them. The germline CDR1 and CDR2 sequences are LGHNA and YNFKEQ. This CDR3 has 16 residues. The DNA for the CDR3 is TGTGCCAGCAGCCGAGACGAGGGGCAGGGCGTCGACGAGCAGTACTTC. This codes for CASSRDEGQGVDEQYF.

The rearrangement uses TRBV25-1 and TRBJ1-6; no clear D. This CDR3 comprises 12 residues. From germline, CDR1 is MGHDK and CDR2 SYGVNS. The V end lost 3 bases, the J end lost 14 bases, and 11 bases lay between the germline ends. The CDR3 DNA reads TGTGCCAGCAGTGACGGTGGTTTGGCCCTCCACTTT. Its translation: CASSDGGLALHF.

V gene TRBV5-1 combines with J gene TRBJ2-2; TRBD2 is a possible D gene (5 bases). The CDR3 sequence is 15 residues long. V lost 4 bases, J lost 2 bases, and 12 bases lay in between. Germline-derived CDR1 and CDR2 are SGHRS and YFSETQ. CDR3 loop: CASSPSDFNTGELFF. The CDR3 DNA follows: TGCGCCAGCAGCCCGTCGGACTTCAACACCGGGGAGCTGTTTTTT.

The gene calls are TRBV29-1 and TRBJ2-2, with unresolved D. CDR1 and CDR2 from the germline V gene are SQVTM and ANQGSEA. Trimming cost V 7 bases and J 5 bases, with 14 bases left between them. The CDR3 is made up of 13 amino acids. The CDR3 is CSADTQTTGELFF. In nucleotides, the CDR3 is TGCAGCGCAGACACCCAGACGACCGGGGAGCTGTTTTTT.

The V gene is TRBV5-4, the J gene TRBJ2-3; perhaps TRBD2 as D (6 bases). The CDR3 spans 14 residues. CDR1 and CDR2 (germline): SGHNT, YYREEE (reference sequence). V was cut by 4 bases and J by 2 bases, with 11 bases left in between. CDR3 in amino acids: CASSKIADTDTQYF. DNA of the CDR3: TGTGCCAGCAGCAAGATAGCGGACACAGATACGCAGTATTTT.

This clone was seen a single time. The genes are TRBV5-1 and TRBJ1-1, with D hard to call. Germline lookup yields CDR1 SGHRS and CDR2 YFSETQ. This CDR3 region has 14 residues. The germline V and J ends were trimmed by 0 bases and 4 bases, with 10 bases remaining between them. The CDR3: CASSLDYFGTEAFF. In DNA form, the CDR3 reads TGCGCCAGCAGCTTGGACTACTTCGGCACTGAAGCTTTCTTT.

Written as DNA, the CDR3 is TGTGCCAGCAGTTACGGGGGTCTGAGCTCCTACGAGCAGTACTTC. This gives the protein CASSYGGLSSYEQYF. The gene calls are TRBV6-5 and TRBJ2-7; either TRBD1 or TRBD2 may fit D (5 bases each). CDR1 MNHEY and CDR2 SVGAGI come from the germline V gene. The V and J ends lost 2 bases and 0 bases respectively, with 11 bases between them. This CDR3 is 15 amino acids long.

Notes on this clone: Other DNA sequences in the same sample also yield this CDR3. The rearrangement joins TRBV5-1 to TRBJ2-1; D is possibly TRBD2 (5 bases). Germline V gene sequence: CDR1 SGHRS, CDR2 YFSETQ. V was pared by 0 bases and J by 6 bases, with 7 bases between. The CDR3 is 13 amino acids. The CDR3 is CASSLAGGNEQFF. DNA of the CDR3: TGCGCCAGCAGCTTGGCCGGAGGCAATGAGCAGTTCTTC.

This clone has a handful of counts. The chain links TRBV5-6 to TRBJ2-7; 14 bases agree with TRBD2. The CDR3 covers 16 residues. J was trimmed by 5 bases and V by 6 bases; bases with no gene match: 10. Per germline, CDR1 SGHDT and CDR2 YYEEEE. CDR3 protein: CASTNMGLAGANEQYF. As DNA, the CDR3 is TGTGCCAGCACCAATATGGGACTAGCGGGAGCAAACGAGCAGTACTTC.

This clone appeared a few times. The rearrangement links TRBV7-2 to TRBJ2-1, with TRBD1 as a possible D gene (5 bases). The length of the CDR3 is 15 residues. Germline V gene sequence: CDR1 SGHTA, CDR2 FQGNSA. The V gene lost 3 bases and the J gene lost 8 bases, with 17 bases spanning the gap. CDR3 sequence reads: CASSLAQGRVDEQFF. In DNA form, the CDR3 reads TGTGCCAGCAGCTTGGCCCAGGGCAGGGTGGATGAGCAGTTCTTC. The full variable domain, completed using reference TRBV7-2 and TRBJ2-1, is GAGVSQSPSNKVTEKGKDVELRCDPISGHTALYWYRQSLGQGLEFLIYFQGNSAPDKSGLPSDRFSAERTGGSVSTLTIQRTQQEDSAVYLCASSLAQGRVDEQFFGPGTRLTVL.